Sequencing of this TCR beta chain was carried out in a study of blood T cell repertoires in COVID-19. Study-level information: Whether acute or convalescent, the COVID-19 samples came from the United States, Italy and Spain. PBMCs, B-cell-depleted T cells, or T cells were the source of the cDNA or gDNA that made up the material.

In the study's own analysis: Estimated nucleated cell counts came from reference gene primer amplification. Profiling relied on immunoSEQ multiplex PCR, and the TCRdb table lists in-frame clones only, not all of them. The V and J calls and clone size were taken over from that table, and D and trimming were inferred from the DNA. The table records about 160,000 clones, over 80% of them present only once. This CDR3 region has 15 residues. Germline V gives CDR1 SGHNT, CDR2 YYREEE (reference sequence). Trimming left V 3 bases short and J 4 bases short, with 16 bases between. This receptor was taken from a man under 40 with COVID-19, enrolled during active disease. Specimen: peripheral blood. This chain links TRBV5-4 with TRBJ1-2; a possible D gene is TRBD1 (6 bases). In nucleotides, the CDR3 is TGTGCCAGCAGCTCCCGGGACACCTACGGCTATGGCTACACCTTC. Amino acids: CASSSRDTYGYGYTF.